This is a list of T cell receptor beta chains from one sample in a study of Ad26.COV2.S vaccination and SARS-CoV-2 variants. Produced via immunoSEQ multiplex PCR; TCRdb's table is partial and in-frame only. This table has around 300,000 clones, roughly nine tenths appearing once. The sequenced sample was peripheral blood, obtained in a trial of Ad26.COV2.S vaccine versus placebo. These receptors originate from a person aged 18-60 years who received the Ad26.COV2.S COVID-19 vaccine or a placebo. The CDR3 runs from the conserved cysteine through the conserved F or W. The D gene is left open where the match is weak.

D	length	V	J	DNA	CDR3
TRBD1	16	TRBV10-1	TRBJ2-5	TGCGCCAGCAGTGAGTCGTGCCAGGGGGCGGAAAAGACCCAGTACTTC	CASSESCQGAEKTQYF
TRBD2	18	TRBV18	TRBJ2-3	TGTGCCAGCTCACCACCGGGACTAGCGGGGGACCGGGGCGGTACGCAGTATTTT	CASSPPGLAGDRGGTQYF
TRBD1	15	TRBV6-5	TRBJ1-2	TGTGCCAGCAGACCCGGGACAGGGACTAACTATGGCTACACCTTC	CASRPGTGTNYGYTF
NA	14	TRBV7-2	TRBJ1-5	TGTGCCAGCAGCTTGGGCAGCCTCAATCAGCCCCAGCATTTT	CASSLGSLNQPQHF
NA	15	TRBV6-1	TRBJ1-3	TGTGCCAGCAGTGATGGACAGCGATCTGGAAACACCATATATTTT	CASSDGQRSGNTIYF
NA	15	TRBV19	TRBJ2-2	TGTGCCAGTAGTATAGGGACTTATCTAGCCGGGGAGCTGTTTTTT	CASSIGTYLAGELFF
NA	12	TRBV9	TRBJ2-3	TGTGCCAGCAGCGGACACAGGGATACGCAGTATTTT	CASSGHRDTQYF
NA	17	TRBV20-1	TRBJ2-1	TGCAGTGCTAGTCCCCAAAAGGGGGGTGGGCAGCGCAATGAGCAGTTCTTC	CSASPQKGGGQRNEQFF
NA	15	TRBV19	TRBJ1-6	TGTGCCAGTAGCGTTAGGTTAGAGGGCGAGACACCCCTCCACTTT	CASSVRLEGETPLHF
NA	18	TRBV5-4	TRBJ1-4	TGTGCCAGCAGCTGGACGGAGACGGAGATTGCAACTAATGAAAAACTGTTTTTT	CASSWTETEIATNEKLFF
NA	14	TRBV28	TRBJ1-2	TGTGCCAGCAGTCCCCGGACAGTTAACTATGGCTACACCTTC	CASSPRTVNYGYTF
NA	13	TRBV9	TRBJ2-3	TGTGCCAGCAGCGTAGTTAACACAGATACGCAGTATTTT	CASSVVNTDTQYF
TRBD2	17	TRBV10-3	TRBJ2-2	TGTGCCATCAGTGAGTCTAGCGGGAGGGTGAACACCGGGGAGCTGTTTTTT	CAISESSGRVNTGELFF
NA	15	TRBV5-1	TRBJ1-2	TGCGCCAGCAGCTTGGAGGTCAGCAGTAAATATGGCTACACCTTC	CASSLEVSSKYGYTF
TRBD2	19	TRBV5-8	TRBJ2-1	TGTGCCAGCAGCTTGGTGGTTGGGATCCCGGGGGGACTGAACAATGAGCAGTTCTTC	CASSLVVGIPGGLNNEQFF
NA	12	TRBV7-9	TRBJ1-1	TGTGCCAGCAGCACGGGGGGGCCCGAAGCTTTCTTT	CASSTGGPEAFF